What follows are 25 T cell receptor beta chains derived from one specimen sequenced in a study of T-cell memory formation after mild COVID-19. TCRdb reanalysed the 5' RACE reads using MiXCR and keeps one entry per CDR3 protein. The sample has some 490,000 distinct CDR3 sequences, approximately 18% seen once. Sequencing was carried out using PBMCs or a T cell subset sorted from them (not recorded which). The source is an adult woman who had mild COVID-19 (a few samples of this study predate the infection). Cell type and time point are not known.

The chain links TRBV5-4 to TRBJ2-7; D unresolved. V dropped 1 base and J dropped 3 bases, with 11 bases sitting between them. The CDR3 length is 14 residues. CDR1 SGHNT and CDR2 YYREEE come from the germline V gene (reference sequence). The CDR3 spells CASSLRSAVYEQYF. The CDR3 DNA reads TGTGCCAGCAGCTTGCGGTCGGCGGTCTACGAGCAGTACTTC.

This clonotype was picked up a small number of times. The chain joins TRBV19 to TRBJ1-1; the D gene is possibly TRBD1 (6 bases). The V gene's germline CDR1 is LNHDA and CDR2 SQIVND (reference sequence). The CDR3 contains 13 residues. Trimming pared 7 bases from V and 0 bases from J, leaving 9 bases between. In nucleotides, the CDR3 is TGTGCCAGTAACAGGGACATGAACACTGAAGCTTTCTTT. This gives the protein CASNRDMNTEAFF.

The rearrangement links TRBV4-1 to TRBJ2-5, with 14 nucleotides matching TRBD2. This CDR3 has 18 residues. The V gene's germline CDR1 is MGHRA and CDR2 YSYEKL. J was trimmed by 1 base and V by 3 bases; bases with no gene match: 7. The CDR3 DNA reads as TGCGCCAGCAGCCAGGACGGACTAGCGGGGGGACGCCAAGAGACCCAGTACTTC. Its protein is CASSQDGLAGGRQETQYF.

The chain recombines TRBV11-2 with TRBJ1-4, with 7 bases aligning to TRBD1. The CDR3 consists of 15 residues. From germline, CDR1 is SGHAT and CDR2 FQNNGV. Trimming cost V 5 bases and J 2 bases; bases outside gene matches: 5. CDR3 protein: CASSATGMTNEKLFF. The CDR3 DNA follows: TGTGCCAGCAGCGCGACAGGGATGACTAATGAAAAACTGTTTTTT.

This clonotype was seen only a few times. The V call is TRBV3-1, the J call TRBJ1-2; no reliable D call. With 1 base removed from V and 1 base from J, the gap between germline ends came to 13 bases. CDR1 is LGHDT, CDR2 YNNKEL, per germline (reference sequence). CDR3 length equals 16 residues. The CDR3, as DNA: TGTGCCAGCAGCCAAGTCCTTGGACGGTTTAACTATGGCTACACCTTC. Protein product: CASSQVLGRFNYGYTF. Full variable domain (missing parts from reference TRBV3-1 and TRBJ1-2): DTAVSQTPKYLVTQMGNDKSIKCEQNLGHDTMYWYKQDSKKFLKIMFSYNNKELIINETVPNRFSPKSPDKAHLNLHINSLELGDSAVYFCASSQVLGRFNYGYTFGSGTRLTVV.

The V gene is TRBV6-4, the J gene TRBJ1-4; 8 nucleotides line up with TRBD1. Germline CDR1 is MRHNA and CDR2 is SNTAGT. This CDR3 contains 14 residues. The V and J ends lost 7 bases and 6 bases, in that order; junction bases with no gene match: 7. CDR3 region: CASNGQGGDEKLFF. The DNA of the CDR3 is TGTGCCAGCAACGGACAGGGAGGAGATGAAAAACTGTTTTTT.

V usage is TRBV6-1 and J usage is TRBJ2-1; 7 positions match TRBD2. This CDR3 has 14 amino acids. V trimming: 5 bases; J trimming: 11 bases; junction bases outside the gene matches: 12. Germline-derived CDR1 and CDR2 are MNHNS and SASEGT. CDR3 nucleotides: TGTGCCAGCAGTTTCTCTAACGGGGGAGGGAAGCAGTTCTTC. This gives the protein CASSFSNGGGKQFF.

In its sample, this clonotype was seen a few times. The chain joins TRBV20-1 to TRBJ1-1, with a tentative D call TRBD1 (5 bases). The CDR3 runs to 18 residues. The V and J ends lost 0 bases and 1 base respectively, with 21 bases between them. CDR1 is DFQATT and CDR2 is SNEGSKA in the germline V gene (reference sequence). CDR3 nucleotide sequence: TGCAGTGCTAGAGACCCCCGGGGGAGGGGTTCGGGGAACACTGAAGCTTTCTTT. This sequence encodes CSARDPRGRGSGNTEAFF.

This sequence joins TRBV24-1 and TRBJ1-2, with no clear D. V dropped 4 bases and J dropped 7 bases, with 12 bases sitting between them. Per germline, CDR1 KGHDR and CDR2 SFDVKD. This CDR3 is built from 13 residues. CDR3 loop: CATSDSSYSGYTF. The DNA for the CDR3 is TGTGCCACCAGTGACAGCTCCTACTCTGGCTACACCTTC.

This clonotype was seen repeatedly, ten times or more. The V and J genes are TRBV4-3 and TRBJ2-6; D is unclear. Germline CDR1 and CDR2: LGHNA and YSLEER. Trimming shortened V by 1 base and J by 1 base, and 5 bases separated the two germline ends. This CDR3 is 15 amino acids long. Here the CDR3 reads CASSQGGSGANVLTF. The CDR3 coding sequence is TGCGCCAGCAGCCAAGGGGGTTCTGGGGCCAACGTCCTGACTTTC.

The chain has TRBV6-2 or TRBV6-3 and TRBJ2-1; D is ambiguous. CDR1 and CDR2 (germline): MNHEY, SVGEGT. The CDR3 consists of 13 residues. Deletions cut 1 base from V and 6 bases from J, with 7 bases between. The CDR3 region is CASSYFTSNEQFF. The CDR3 DNA reads as TGTGCCAGCAGTTACTTTACCTCCAATGAGCAGTTCTTC.

V gene TRBV4-1 combines with J gene TRBJ2-5, with D unclear. V was trimmed by 1 base and J by 1 base, leaving 7 bases between them. Germline CDR1 reads MGHRA; CDR2 reads YSYEKL. The CDR3 runs to 14 residues. CDR3 nucleotide sequence: TGCGCCAGCAGCCAAGTGGAAGGCCAAGAGACCCAGTACTTC. It codes for CASSQVEGQETQYF.

CDR3 residues: CASGGGAGEEQFF. CDR3 DNA sequence: TGTGCCAGCGGTGGGGGAGCAGGGGAAGAGCAGTTCTTC. The V call is TRBV7-9, the J call TRBJ2-1, with a possible D match to TRBD1 (6 bases). The CDR3 loop spans 13 amino acids. Germline loops: CDR1 SEHNR, CDR2 FQNEAQ (reference sequence). Trimming cost V 8 bases and J 10 bases, with 18 bases left between them.

There are a few counts of this clonotype. The genes are TRBV7-8 and TRBJ2-1; 14 nucleotides agree with TRBD2. Germline CDR1 SGHVS, CDR2 FQNEAQ. The ends lost 5 bases at V and 3 bases at J; junction bases unmatched: 6. The length of the CDR3 is 17 residues. The CDR3 sequence is CASSLSGLAGGYNEQFF. CDR3 DNA sequence: TGTGCCAGCAGCCTTTCTGGACTAGCGGGAGGCTACAATGAGCAGTTCTTC.

The genes are TRBV29-1 and TRBJ1-2; 9 nucleotides match TRBD1. V dropped 6 bases and J dropped 6; count of bases not matched to a gene: 11. Germline V gene sequence: CDR1 SQVTM, CDR2 ANQGSEA. The CDR3 extends over 14 amino acids. CDR3 region: CSVAPGTGYDGYTF. The CDR3 DNA is TGCAGCGTGGCTCCGGGGACAGGGTACGATGGCTACACCTTC.

A few counts support this clonotype. The rearrangement uses TRBV7-9 and TRBJ2-3, with 11 bases matching TRBD1. The CDR3 has 16 amino acids. The trim removed 4 bases at V and 5 bases at J, leaving 8 bases unmatched. Germline V lookup: CDR1 SEHNR, CDR2 FQNEAQ (reference sequence). CDR3 residues: CASSSPDRGPKDTQYF. The CDR3 coding sequence is TGTGCCAGCAGCTCCCCGGACAGGGGGCCGAAAGATACGCAGTATTTT. Based on the CDR3 plus reference TRBV7-9 and TRBJ2-3, the full variable domain is DTGVSQNPRHKITKRGQNVTFRCDPISEHNRLYWYRQTLGQGPEFLTYFQNEAQLEKSRLLSDRFSAERPKGSFSTLEIQRTEQGDSAMYLCASSSPDRGPKDTQYFGPGTRLTVL.

The chain couples TRBV11-2 to TRBJ1-5, with D possibly matching TRBD1 (5 bases). V was clipped by 1 base and J by 5 bases, with 9 bases between them. The V gene's germline CDR1 is SGHAT and CDR2 FQNNGV. The CDR3 contains 14 residues. CDR3 region: CASSLGGDYQPQHF. CDR3 sequence (DNA): TGTGCCAGCAGCTTAGGGGGGGACTATCAGCCCCAGCATTTT.

In its sample, this clonotype was seen a few times. V and J are TRBV4-3 and TRBJ2-7; D not resolved. The germline V gene encodes CDR1 LGHNA and CDR2 YSLEER. There are 14 residues in the CDR3. V lost 0 bases to trimming and J lost 2 bases, with 8 bases between them. As DNA, the CDR3 is TGCGCCAGCAGCCAAGATACATTGGCCTACGAGCAGTACTTC. This sequence encodes CASSQDTLAYEQYF.

This clonotype has only a few counts. The chain is built from TRBV20-1 and TRBJ2-7; 9 bases align to TRBD2. CDR3 size: 17 residues. The germline V gene encodes CDR1 DFQATT and CDR2 SNEGSKA (reference sequence). V gave up 1 base and J gave up 4 bases; unmatched junction bases: 14. CDR3 loop: CSARASRASGDAYEQYF. The CDR3 DNA reads TGCAGTGCTAGAGCCTCGCGGGCTAGCGGGGATGCGTACGAGCAGTACTTC.

This clonotype was observed a few times. The chain recombines TRBV7-9 with TRBJ2-7, with D tentatively TRBD2 (5 bases). The germline gives CDR1 SEHNR, CDR2 FQNEAQ (reference sequence). The germline V and J ends were trimmed by 1 base and 2 bases, with 9 bases remaining between them. The CDR3 totals 14 residues. This CDR3 is CASSLGTPAYEQYF. CDR3 DNA sequence: TGTGCCAGCAGCTTAGGGACTCCAGCCTACGAGCAGTACTTC.

Many counts were recorded for this clonotype. The chain has TRBV24-1 and TRBJ2-7; 7 bases are a match to TRBD1. The CDR3 is 16 amino acids. Germline CDR1 reads KGHDR; CDR2 reads SFDVKD. Trimming took 4 bases from V and 3 from J; bases not matched to a gene: 11. CDR3 coding DNA: TGTGCCACCAGTGACTCACAGACAGGGTCAATCTACGAGCAGTACTTC. Translation gives CATSDSQTGSIYEQYF.

V is TRBV18 and J is TRBJ2-7, with TRBD1 identical over 10 bases. The V gene end was trimmed by 5 bases and the J gene end by 4 bases; junction bases not matched to a gene: 5. The CDR3 is made up of 14 amino acids. The germline gives CDR1 KGHSH, CDR2 LQKENI. As DNA, the CDR3 is TGTGCCAGCTCAGGGACAGGGGTTTTTTACGAGCAGTACTTC. Translated: CASSGTGVFYEQYF.

CDR3: CSARDSRGISYEQYF. The CDR3 nucleotides read TGCAGTGCTAGAGATTCCCGGGGCATCTCCTACGAGCAGTACTTC. V and J are TRBV20-1 and TRBJ2-7; D is perhaps TRBD1 or TRBD2 (5 bases each). The CDR3 is 15 residues long. Trimming took 0 bases from V and 0 from J, leaving 12 bases between them. CDR1 DFQATT and CDR2 SNEGSKA come from the germline V gene (reference sequence).

This clonotype was counted at least ten times. The CDR3 loop reads CASSFIRDSYEQYF. DNA of the CDR3: TGTGCCAGCAGCTTCATTCGGGACTCCTACGAGCAGTACTTC. The V call is TRBV7-8, the J call TRBJ2-7, with D tentatively TRBD2 (5 bases). The CDR3 totals 14 residues. V lost 3 bases to trimming and J lost 0 bases, with 9 bases between them. In germline, CDR1 is SGHVS, CDR2 FQNEAQ.

The chain uses TRBV5-5 and TRBJ2-5; 8 nucleotides agree with TRBD2. The germline V gene encodes CDR1 SGHKS and CDR2 YYEKEE (reference sequence). The CDR3 is 14 residues long. Trimming at V came to 2 bases and at J to 5 bases, leaving 5 bases not matched to a gene. In DNA, the CDR3 is TGTGCCAGCAGCTTCCTTAGCGGGGTGGAGACCCAGTACTTC. This gives the protein CASSFLSGVETQYF.